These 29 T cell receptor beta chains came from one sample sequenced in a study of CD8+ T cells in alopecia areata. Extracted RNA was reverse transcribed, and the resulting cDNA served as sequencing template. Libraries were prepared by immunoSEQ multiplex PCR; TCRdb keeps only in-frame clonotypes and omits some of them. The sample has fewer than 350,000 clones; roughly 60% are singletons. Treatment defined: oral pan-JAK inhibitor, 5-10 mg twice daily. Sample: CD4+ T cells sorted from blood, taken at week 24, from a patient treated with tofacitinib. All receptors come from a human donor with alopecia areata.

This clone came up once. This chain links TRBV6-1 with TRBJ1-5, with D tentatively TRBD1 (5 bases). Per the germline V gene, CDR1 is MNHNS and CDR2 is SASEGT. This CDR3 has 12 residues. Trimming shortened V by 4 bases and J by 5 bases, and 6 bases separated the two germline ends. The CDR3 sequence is CASSAGHQPQHF. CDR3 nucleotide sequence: TGTGCCAGCAGTGCGGGACATCAGCCCCAGCATTTT.

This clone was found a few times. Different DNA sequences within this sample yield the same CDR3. The CDR3 nucleotides read TGTGCCAGCAGCTTGAGCAATGAGCAGTTCTTC. It translates to CASSLSNEQFF. The chain recombines TRBV7-2 with TRBJ2-1; D remains ambiguous. Germline V gives CDR1 SGHTA, CDR2 FQGNSA. The germline V and J ends were trimmed by 3 bases and 6 bases, with 3 bases remaining between them. CDR3 size: 11 residues.

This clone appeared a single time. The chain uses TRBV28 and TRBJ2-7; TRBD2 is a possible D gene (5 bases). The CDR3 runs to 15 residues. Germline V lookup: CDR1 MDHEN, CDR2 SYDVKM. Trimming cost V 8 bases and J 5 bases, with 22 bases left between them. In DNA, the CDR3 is TGTGCCAGCCGAGGGCATAGGCCCGGGGAGAACGAGCAGTACTTC. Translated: CASRGHRPGENEQYF.

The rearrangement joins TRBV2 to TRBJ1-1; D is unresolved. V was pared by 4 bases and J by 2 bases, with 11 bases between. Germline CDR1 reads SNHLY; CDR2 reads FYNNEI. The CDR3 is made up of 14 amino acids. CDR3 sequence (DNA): TGTGCCAGCAGTGGTGCAGGCCTAAACACTGAAGCTTTCTTT. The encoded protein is CASSGAGLNTEAFF.

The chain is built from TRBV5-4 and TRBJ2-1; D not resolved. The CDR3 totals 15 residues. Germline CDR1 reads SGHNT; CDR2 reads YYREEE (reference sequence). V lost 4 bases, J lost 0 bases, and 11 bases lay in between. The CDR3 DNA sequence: TGTGCCAGCAGCCCCGAGTTGAGCTCCTACAATGAGCAGTTCTTC. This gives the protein CASSPELSSYNEQFF.

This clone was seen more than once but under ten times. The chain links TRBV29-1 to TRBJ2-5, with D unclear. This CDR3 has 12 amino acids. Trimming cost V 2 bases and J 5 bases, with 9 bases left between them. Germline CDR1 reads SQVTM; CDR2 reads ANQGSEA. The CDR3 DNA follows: TGCAGCGTTGAATACAGTAGCGAGACCCAGTACTTC. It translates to CSVEYSSETQYF. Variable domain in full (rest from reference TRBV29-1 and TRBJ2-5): SAVISQKPSRDICQRGTSLTIQCQVDSQVTMMFWYRQQPGQSLTLIATANQGSEATYESGFVIDKFPISRPNLTFSTLTVSNMSPEDSSIYLCSVEYSSETQYFGPGTRLLVL.

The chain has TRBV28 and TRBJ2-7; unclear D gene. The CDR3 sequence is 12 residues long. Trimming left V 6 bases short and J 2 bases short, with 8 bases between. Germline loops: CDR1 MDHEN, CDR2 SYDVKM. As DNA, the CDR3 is TGTGCCAGCAGCCCTTCCACCTACGAGCAGTACTTC. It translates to CASSPSTYEQYF.

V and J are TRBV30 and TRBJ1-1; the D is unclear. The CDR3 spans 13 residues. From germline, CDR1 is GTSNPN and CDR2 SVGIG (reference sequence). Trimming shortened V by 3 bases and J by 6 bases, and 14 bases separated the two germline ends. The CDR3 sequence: CAWRGDTDAEAFF. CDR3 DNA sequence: TGTGCCTGGAGGGGAGACACGGACGCTGAAGCTTTCTTT.

CDR3 sequence reads: CAWSVLGQVSGEQYF. The CDR3 bases are TGTGCCTGGAGTGTACTGGGACAGGTATCGGGCGAGCAGTACTTC. This chain connects TRBV30 to TRBJ2-7; 8 nucleotides line up with TRBD1. The CDR3 runs to 15 residues. The V gene end was trimmed by 0 bases and the J gene end by 6 bases; junction bases not matched to a gene: 10. Germline CDR1 and CDR2: GTSNPN and SVGIG (reference sequence).

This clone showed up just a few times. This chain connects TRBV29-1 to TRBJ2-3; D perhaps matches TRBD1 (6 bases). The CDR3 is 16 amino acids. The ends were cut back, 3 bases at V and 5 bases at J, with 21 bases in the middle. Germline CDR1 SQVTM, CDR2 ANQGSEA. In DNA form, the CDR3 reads TGCAGCGTTGAGCGTTCCCCGGGACAAGTTTTAGATACGCAGTATTTT. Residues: CSVERSPGQVLDTQYF.

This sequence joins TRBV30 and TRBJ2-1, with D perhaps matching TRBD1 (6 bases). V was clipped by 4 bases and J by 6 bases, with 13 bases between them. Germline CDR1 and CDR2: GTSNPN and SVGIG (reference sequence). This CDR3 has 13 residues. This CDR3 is CAWISGRGNEQFF. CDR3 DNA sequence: TGTGCCTGGATCTCCGGCAGGGGCAATGAGCAGTTCTTC.

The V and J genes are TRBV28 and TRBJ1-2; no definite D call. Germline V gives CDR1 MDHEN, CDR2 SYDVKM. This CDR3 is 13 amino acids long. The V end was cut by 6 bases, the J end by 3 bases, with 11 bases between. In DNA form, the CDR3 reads TGTGCCAGCAGCTCAACAGTTTACTATGGCTACACCTTC. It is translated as CASSSTVYYGYTF.

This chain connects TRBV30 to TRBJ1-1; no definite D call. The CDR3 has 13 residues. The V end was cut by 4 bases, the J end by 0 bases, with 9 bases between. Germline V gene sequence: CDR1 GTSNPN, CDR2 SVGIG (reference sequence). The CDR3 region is CAWNEEMNTEAFF. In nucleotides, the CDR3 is TGTGCCTGGAACGAGGAAATGAACACTGAAGCTTTCTTT.

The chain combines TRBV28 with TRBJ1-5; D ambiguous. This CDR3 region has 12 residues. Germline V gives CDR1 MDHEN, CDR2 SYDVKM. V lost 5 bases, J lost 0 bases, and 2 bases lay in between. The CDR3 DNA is TGTGCCAGCAGTGTTAGCAATCAGCCCCAGCATTTT. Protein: CASSVSNQPQHF.

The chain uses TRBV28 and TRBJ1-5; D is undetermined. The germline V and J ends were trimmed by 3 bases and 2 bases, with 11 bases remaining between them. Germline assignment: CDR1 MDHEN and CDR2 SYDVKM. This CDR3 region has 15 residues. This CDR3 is CASSFADPGNQPQHF. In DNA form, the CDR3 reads TGTGCCAGCAGTTTCGCGGACCCGGGCAATCAGCCCCAGCATTTT.

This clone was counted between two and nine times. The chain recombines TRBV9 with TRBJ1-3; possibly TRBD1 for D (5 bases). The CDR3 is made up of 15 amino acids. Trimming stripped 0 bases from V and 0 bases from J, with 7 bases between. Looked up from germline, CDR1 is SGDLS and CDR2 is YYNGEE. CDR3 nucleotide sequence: TGTGCCAGCAGCGTAGGGGGCTACTCTGGAAACACCATATATTTT. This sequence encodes CASSVGGYSGNTIYF.

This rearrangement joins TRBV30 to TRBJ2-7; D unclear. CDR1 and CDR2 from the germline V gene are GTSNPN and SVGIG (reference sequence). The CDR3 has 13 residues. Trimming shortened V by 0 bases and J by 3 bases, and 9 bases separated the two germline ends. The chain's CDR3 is CAWSVRSSYEQYF. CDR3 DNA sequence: TGTGCCTGGAGTGTAAGGTCGAGCTACGAGCAGTACTTC.

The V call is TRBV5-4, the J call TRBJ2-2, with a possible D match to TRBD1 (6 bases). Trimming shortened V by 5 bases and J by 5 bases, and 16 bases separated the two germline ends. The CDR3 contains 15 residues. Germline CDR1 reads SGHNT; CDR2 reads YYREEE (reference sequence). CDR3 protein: CASRTGRSSTGELFF. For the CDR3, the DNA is TGTGCCAGCAGAACAGGGCGATCATCGACCGGGGAGCTGTTTTTT.

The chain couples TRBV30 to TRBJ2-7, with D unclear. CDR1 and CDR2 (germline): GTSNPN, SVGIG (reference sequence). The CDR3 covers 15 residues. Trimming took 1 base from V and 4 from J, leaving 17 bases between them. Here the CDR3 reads CAWSASLGFEYEQYF. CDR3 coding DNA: TGTGCCTGGAGTGCCTCCTTGGGGTTCGAGTACGAGCAGTACTTC.

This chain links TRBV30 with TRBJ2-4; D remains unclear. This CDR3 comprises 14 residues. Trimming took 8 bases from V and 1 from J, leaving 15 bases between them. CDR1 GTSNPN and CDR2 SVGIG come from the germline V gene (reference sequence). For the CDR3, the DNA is TGTGCCAGTAAGACGACCTGGGCCAAAAACATTCAGTACTTC. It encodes CASKTTWAKNIQYF.

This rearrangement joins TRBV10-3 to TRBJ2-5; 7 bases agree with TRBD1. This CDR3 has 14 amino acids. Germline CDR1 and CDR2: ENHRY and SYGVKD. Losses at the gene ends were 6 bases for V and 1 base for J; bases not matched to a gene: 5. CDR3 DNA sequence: TGTGCCATCAGGGGGGACAGCACCCAAGAGACCCAGTACTTC. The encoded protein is CAIRGDSTQETQYF.

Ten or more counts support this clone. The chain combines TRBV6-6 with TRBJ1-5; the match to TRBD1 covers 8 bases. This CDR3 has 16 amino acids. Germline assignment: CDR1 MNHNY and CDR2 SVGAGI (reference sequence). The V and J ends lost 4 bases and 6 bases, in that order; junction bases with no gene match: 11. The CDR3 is CASSSTGQGLGQPQHF. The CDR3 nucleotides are TGTGCCAGCAGTTCGACTGGACAGGGTTTAGGTCAGCCCCAGCATTTT.

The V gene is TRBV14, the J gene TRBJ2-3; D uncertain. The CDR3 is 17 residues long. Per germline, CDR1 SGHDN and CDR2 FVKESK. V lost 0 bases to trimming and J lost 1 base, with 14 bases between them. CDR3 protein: CASSQDLAGRRTDTQYF. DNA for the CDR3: TGTGCCAGCAGCCAAGATCTGGCAGGCAGACGCACAGATACGCAGTATTTT.

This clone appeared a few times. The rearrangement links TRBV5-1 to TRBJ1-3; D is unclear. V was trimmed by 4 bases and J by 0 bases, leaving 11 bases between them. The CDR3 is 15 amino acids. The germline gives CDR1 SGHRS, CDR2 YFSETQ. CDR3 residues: CASSPDGSSGNTIYF. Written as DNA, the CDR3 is TGCGCCAGCAGCCCCGACGGGAGCTCTGGAAACACCATATATTTT. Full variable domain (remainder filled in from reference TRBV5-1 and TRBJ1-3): KAGVTQTPRYLIKTRGQQVTLSCSPISGHRSVSWYQQTPGQGLQFLFEYFSETQRNKGNFPGRFSGRQFSNSRSEMNVSTLELGDSALYLCASSPDGSSGNTIYFGEGSWLTVV.

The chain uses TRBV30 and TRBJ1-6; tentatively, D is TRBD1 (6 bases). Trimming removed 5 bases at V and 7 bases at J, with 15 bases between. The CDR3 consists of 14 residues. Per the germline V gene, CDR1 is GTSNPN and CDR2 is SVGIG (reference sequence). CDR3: CAWDYGQWNSPLHF. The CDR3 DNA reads TGTGCCTGGGACTACGGACAGTGGAATTCACCCCTCCACTTT.

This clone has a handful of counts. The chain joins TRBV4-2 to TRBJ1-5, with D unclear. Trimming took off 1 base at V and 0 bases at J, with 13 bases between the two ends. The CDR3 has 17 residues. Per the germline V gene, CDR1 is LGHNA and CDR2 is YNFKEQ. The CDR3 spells CASSQVPFWDSNQPQHF. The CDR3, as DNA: TGTGCCAGCAGCCAAGTCCCTTTTTGGGATAGCAATCAGCCCCAGCATTTT.

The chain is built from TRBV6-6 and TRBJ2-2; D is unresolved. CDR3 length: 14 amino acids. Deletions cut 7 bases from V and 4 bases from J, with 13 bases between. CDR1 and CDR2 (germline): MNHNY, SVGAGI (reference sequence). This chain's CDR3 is CASKWMESTGELFF. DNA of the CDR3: TGTGCCAGCAAGTGGATGGAAAGCACCGGGGAGCTGTTTTTT.

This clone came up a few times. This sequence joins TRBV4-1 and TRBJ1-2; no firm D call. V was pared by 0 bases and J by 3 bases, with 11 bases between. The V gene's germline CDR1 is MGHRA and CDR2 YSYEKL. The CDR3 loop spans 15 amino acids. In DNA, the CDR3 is TGCGCCAGCAGCCAAGACCCGGTAGCCGACTATGGCTACACCTTC. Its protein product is CASSQDPVADYGYTF.

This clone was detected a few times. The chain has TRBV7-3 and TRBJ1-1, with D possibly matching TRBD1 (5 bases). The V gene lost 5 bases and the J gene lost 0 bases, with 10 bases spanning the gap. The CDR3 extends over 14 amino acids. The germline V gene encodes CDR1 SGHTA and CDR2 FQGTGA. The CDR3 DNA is TGTGCCAGCAGCCCAGGACATCTGAACACTGAAGCTTTCTTT. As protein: CASSPGHLNTEAFF.